This T cell receptor beta chain was sequenced during a study of cytomegalovirus exposure and HLA in healthy donors. Study outcomes and limitations: When a later analysis was performed, an Asian-associated ancestry cluster reportedly had fewer N-insertions than the roughly 700-donor mean. Previous analysis showed most TCR beta V segments were productive about 87% or about 30% of the time. TRBV6-2, TRBV6-3 and some other V segments were unresolvable in 87-base-pair reads.

V shed 0 bases, J shed 2 bases, and the junction held 0 bases outside the gene matches. Per germline, CDR1 MNHEY and CDR2 SVGAGI. This CDR3 is 14 amino acids long. Remarks on this clone: What it binds is not known.

This cohort consisted of healthy bone marrow donors. It was with 60 Vbeta and 13 Jbeta primers that the PCR ran. Some clones are missing from TCRdb's copy, which holds only in-frame ones; the method was immunoSEQ multiplex PCR. The profile covers under 200,000 clones, with approximately 78% appearing a single time and roughly 1.5% taken by the ten largest. The chain joins TRBV6-5 to TRBJ2-7; TRBD2 matches 8 bases. The sequenced sample was PBMCs. The TCR originated in a woman aged 18-30 years in good health and CMV-seronegative. The CDR3 reads CASSYSSGAYEQYF. The CDR3 coding sequence is TGTGCCAGCAGTTACTCTAGCGGGGCCTACGAGCAGTACTTC.